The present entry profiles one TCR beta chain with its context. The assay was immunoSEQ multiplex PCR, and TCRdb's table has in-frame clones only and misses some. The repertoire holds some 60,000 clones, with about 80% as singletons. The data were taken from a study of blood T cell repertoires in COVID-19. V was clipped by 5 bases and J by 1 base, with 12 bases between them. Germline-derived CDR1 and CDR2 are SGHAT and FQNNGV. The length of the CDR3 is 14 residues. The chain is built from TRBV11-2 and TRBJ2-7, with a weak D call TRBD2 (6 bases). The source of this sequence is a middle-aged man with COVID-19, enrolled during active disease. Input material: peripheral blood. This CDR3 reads CASSKAEGSYEQYF. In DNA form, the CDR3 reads TGTGCCAGCAGCAAAGCGGAGGGGTCCTACGAGCAGTACTTC.